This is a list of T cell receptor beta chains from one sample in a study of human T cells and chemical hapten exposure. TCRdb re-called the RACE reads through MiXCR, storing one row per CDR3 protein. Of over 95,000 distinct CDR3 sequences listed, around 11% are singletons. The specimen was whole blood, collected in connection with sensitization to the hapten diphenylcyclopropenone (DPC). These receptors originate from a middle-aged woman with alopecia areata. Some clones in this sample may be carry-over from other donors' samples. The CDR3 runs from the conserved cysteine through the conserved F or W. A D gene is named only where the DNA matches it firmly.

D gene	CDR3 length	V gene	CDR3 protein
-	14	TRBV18	CASSPRDSSYEQYF
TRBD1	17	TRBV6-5	CASSYVFTGGSYNEQFF
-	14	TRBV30	CAWSAVTRPHEQYF
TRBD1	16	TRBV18	CASSLPGTGGSDTQYF
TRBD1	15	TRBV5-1	CASSRTGQGINEQFF
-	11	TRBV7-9	CASSVSGELFF
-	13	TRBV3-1	CASSQDGLDTQYF
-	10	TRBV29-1	CSVPSGEQYF
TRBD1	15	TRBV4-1	CASSQGTGGSQPQHF
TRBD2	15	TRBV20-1	CSAILSGRGYNEQFF
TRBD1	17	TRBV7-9	CASSAGTDSTMNTEAFF
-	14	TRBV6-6	CASRSEWANQPQHF
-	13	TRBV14	CASSQQSTGEQFF
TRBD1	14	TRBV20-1	CSASDRDSNQPQHF
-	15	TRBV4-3	CASSQDALRDNEQFF
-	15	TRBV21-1	CASSKGVKREREQFF
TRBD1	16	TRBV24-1	CATSDLPGQAYNEQFF
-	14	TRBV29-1	CSVEMGALAGGQYF
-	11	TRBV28	CASGWAGELFF
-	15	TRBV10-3	CAISEHNRELYGYTF
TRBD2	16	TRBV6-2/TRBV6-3	CASSSVAGGPKDTQYF
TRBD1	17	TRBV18	CASSPWTGRGMNTEAFF
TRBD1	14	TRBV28	CASSSATGGGEQYF
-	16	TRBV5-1	CASSFQPASAGDMQYF
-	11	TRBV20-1	CSARNNYGYTF
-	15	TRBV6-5	CASSHTTTATGELFF
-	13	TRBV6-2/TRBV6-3	CASSKQELYGYTF
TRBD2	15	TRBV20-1	CRGTSGSHPQETQYF
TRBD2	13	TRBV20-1	CSAGTSGLWEQYF
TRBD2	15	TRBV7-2	CASSLSAGTPGELFF
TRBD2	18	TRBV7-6	CASSLRGLAGVRGETQYF
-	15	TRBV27	CASKVGRPPRNEQFF
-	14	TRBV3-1	CASSQLYGTSGYTF
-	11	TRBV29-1	CSGGGDEKLFF
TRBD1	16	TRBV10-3	CAISESPTGRANTIYF
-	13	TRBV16	CASSQMRSYEQYF
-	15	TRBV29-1	CSVEDEGRSTDTQYF
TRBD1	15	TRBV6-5	CASSYTRQGGQTQYF
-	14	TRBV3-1	CASSPRSGFLLQDF
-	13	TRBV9	CASSVAFGGEQYF
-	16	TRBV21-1	CASSPSNCRGGYEQYF
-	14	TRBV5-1	CASSLGQKNSPLHF
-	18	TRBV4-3	CASSQDPRRGRVGNEQFF
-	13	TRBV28	CASTSGLTYEQYF
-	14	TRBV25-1	CASSGSGPLNEQFF
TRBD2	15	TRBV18	CASSPRLASTDTQYF
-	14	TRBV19	CASSTQALNTEAFF
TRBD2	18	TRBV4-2	CASSQDATSGRWADTQYF
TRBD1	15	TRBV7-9	CASSRDRAYQETQYF
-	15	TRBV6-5	CASSYSFADQETQYF
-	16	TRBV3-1	CASSPTTGRSGNTIYF
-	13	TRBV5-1	CASSSGTQDIQYF
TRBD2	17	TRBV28	CASTESLTSGILYEQYF
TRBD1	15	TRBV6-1	CASIPDREASYGYTF